This TCR beta chain was observed in a study of CD8 T cells in Susac syndrome. CDR1 SGHDN and CDR2 FVKESK come from the germline V gene. The CDR3 covers 11 residues. V was clipped by 4 bases and J by 5 bases, with 6 bases between them. The control participants were healthy donors, and these controls were matched with respect to both age and sex. This clonotype was detected only once. cDNA came from approximately 0.5 to 1 ug RNA primed by random hexamers. TCR beta CDR3 was amplified by immunoSEQ covering 54 Vbeta and 13 Jbeta. MiXCR was run by TCRdb on the immunoSEQ multiplex PCR reads, yielding one entry per CDR3 protein. The sample carries more than 95,000 distinct CDR3 sequences, around 94% recorded once.

Sequencing was done on a sample of CD4+ T cells from PBMCs. V gene TRBV14 combines with J gene TRBJ2-7, with D unresolved. This clonotype was sampled from a human donor in good health. The CDR3 spells CASSLLDEQYF. The CDR3 bases are TGTGCCAGCAGCCTCCTCGACGAGCAGTACTTC. The full variable domain, in which reference TRBV14 and TRBJ2-7 provide the parts outside the CDR3, is EAGVTQFPSHSVIEKGQTVTLRCDPISGHDNLYWYRRVMGKEIKFLLHFVKESKQDESGMPNNRFLAERTGGTYSTLKVQPAELEDSGVYFCASSLLDEQYFGPGTRLTVT.